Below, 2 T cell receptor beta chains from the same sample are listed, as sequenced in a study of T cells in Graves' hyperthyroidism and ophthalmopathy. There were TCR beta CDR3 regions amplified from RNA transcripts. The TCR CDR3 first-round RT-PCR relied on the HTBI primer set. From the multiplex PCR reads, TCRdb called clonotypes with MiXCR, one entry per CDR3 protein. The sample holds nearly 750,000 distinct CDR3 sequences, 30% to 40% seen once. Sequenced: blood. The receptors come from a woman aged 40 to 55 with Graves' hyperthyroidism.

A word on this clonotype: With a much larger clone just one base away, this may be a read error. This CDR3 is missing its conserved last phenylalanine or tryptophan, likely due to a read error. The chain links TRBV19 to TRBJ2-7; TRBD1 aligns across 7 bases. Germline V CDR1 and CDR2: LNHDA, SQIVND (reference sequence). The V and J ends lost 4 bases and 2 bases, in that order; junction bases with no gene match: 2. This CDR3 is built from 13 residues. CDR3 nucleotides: TGTGCCAGTAGTACGCAGGGGGCCTACGAGCAGTACATC. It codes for CASSTQGAYEQYI.

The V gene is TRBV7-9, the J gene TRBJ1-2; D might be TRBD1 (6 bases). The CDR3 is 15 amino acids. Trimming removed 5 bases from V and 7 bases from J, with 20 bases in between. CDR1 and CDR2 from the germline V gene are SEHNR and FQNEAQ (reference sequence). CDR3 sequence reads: CASSPSQGILLGYTF. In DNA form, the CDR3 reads TGTGCCAGCAGCCCCTCCCAGGGGATACTCCTTGGCTACACCTTC.